This T cell receptor (beta chain) derives from a study of T cells in Graves' hyperthyroidism and ophthalmopathy. Study-wide points: Ophthalmopathy onset followed model prediction by a median approximately seven months.

Worth noting for this clonotype: Its matching antigen is unknown.

Researchers amplified the TCR beta CDR3 regions from RNA transcripts. The HTBI primer set drove a first-round RT-PCR of the TCR CDR3. TCRdb re-called the multiplex PCR reads through MiXCR, storing one row per CDR3 protein. The repertoire holds around 350,000 distinct CDR3 sequences, more than 20% seen once, with 73% in the top ten. Sequencing input: blood. The TCR comes from a man aged 45-65 years with Graves' hyperthyroidism.

The DNA of the CDR3 is TGTGCCAGCAGCCAACCAGGGTTCAATCAGCCCCAGCATTTT. Its protein is CASSQPGFNQPQHF. This chain connects TRBV3-1 to TRBJ1-5; TRBD1 might be the D (5 bases). Germline V lookup: CDR1 LGHDT, CDR2 YNNKEL (reference sequence). The germline V and J ends were trimmed by 2 bases and 3 bases, with 8 bases remaining between them. CDR3 size: 14 residues. Supplemented by reference TRBV3-1 and TRBJ1-5, the full variable domain reads DTAVSQTPKYLVTQMGNDKSIKCEQNLGHDTMYWYKQDSKKFLKIMFSYNNKELIINETVPNRFSPKSPDKAHLNLHINSLELGDSAVYFCASSQPGFNQPQHFGDGTRLSIL.